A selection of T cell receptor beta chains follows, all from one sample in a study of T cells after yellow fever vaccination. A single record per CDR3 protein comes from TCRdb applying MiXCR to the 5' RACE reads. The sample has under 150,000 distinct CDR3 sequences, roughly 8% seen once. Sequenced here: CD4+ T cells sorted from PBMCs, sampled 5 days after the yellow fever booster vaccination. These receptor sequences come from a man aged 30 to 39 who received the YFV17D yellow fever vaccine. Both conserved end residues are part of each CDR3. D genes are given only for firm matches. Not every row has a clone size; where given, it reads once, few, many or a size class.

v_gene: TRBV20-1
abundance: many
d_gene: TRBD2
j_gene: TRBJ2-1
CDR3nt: TGCAGTGCTAGGACTAGCGGGCCCTACAATGAGCAGTTCTTC
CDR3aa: CSARTSGPYNEQFF

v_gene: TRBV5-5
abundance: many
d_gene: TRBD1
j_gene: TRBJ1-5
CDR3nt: TGTGCCAGCAGCTTGGCCCCGGCGACAGGGGGTCAGCCCCAGCATTTT
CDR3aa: CASSLAPATGGQPQHF

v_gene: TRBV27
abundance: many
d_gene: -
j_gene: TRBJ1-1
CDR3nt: TGTGCCAGCAGTTTATCGGCGGGAAGGACTGAAGCTTTCTTT
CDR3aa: CASSLSAGRTEAFF

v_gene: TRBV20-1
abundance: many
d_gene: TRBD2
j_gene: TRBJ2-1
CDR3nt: TGCAGTGCTAGTCAGGGACTAGCGGGACCGGGTGAGCAGTTCTTC
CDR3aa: CSASQGLAGPGEQFF

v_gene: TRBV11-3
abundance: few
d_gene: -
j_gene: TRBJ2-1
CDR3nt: TGTGCCAGCAGCCCAAGCCTAGCCTACAATGAGCAGTTCTTC
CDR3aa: CASSPSLAYNEQFF

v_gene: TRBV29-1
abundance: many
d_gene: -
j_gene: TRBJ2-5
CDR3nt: TGCAGCTACAATTCGGACAAGAAAGAGACCCAGTACTTC
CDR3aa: CSYNSDKKETQYF

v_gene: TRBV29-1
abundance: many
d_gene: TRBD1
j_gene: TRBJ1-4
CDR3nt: TGCAGCGTGAACAGGGGCATTAATGAAAAACTGTTTTTT
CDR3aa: CSVNRGINEKLFF

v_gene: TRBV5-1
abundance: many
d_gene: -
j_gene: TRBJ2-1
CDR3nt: TGCGCCAGCAGCTTGGCCGCGACAAGGGGAAACAATGAGCAGTTCTTC
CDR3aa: CASSLAATRGNNEQFF

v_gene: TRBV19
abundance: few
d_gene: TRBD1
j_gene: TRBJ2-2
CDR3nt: TGTGCCAGTAGTATAGAGGGACAGCACACCGGGGAGCTGTTTTTT
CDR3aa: CASSIEGQHTGELFF

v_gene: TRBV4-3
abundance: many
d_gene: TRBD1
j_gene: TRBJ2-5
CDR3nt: TGCGCCAGCAGCCAAGAGCCCCTGAGGTGGACAGGGTTAAGCGGGACCCAGTACTTC
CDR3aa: CASSQEPLRWTGLSGTQYF

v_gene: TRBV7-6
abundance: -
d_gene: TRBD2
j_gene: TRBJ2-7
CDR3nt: TGTGCCAGCAGCTCCGGGGGGGGCGGGGGGAATTACTACGAGCAGTACTTC
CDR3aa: CASSSGGGGGNYYEQYF

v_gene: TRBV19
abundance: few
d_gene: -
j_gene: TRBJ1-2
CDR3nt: TGTGCCAGTAGTAAAACGACGGAACTATGGAGCTACACCTTC
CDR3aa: CASSKTTELWSYTF

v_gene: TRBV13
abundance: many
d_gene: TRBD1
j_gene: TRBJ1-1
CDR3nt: TGTGCCAGCAGCCCACCGTGGCAGGGGGCACCTGAAGCTTTCTTT
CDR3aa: CASSPPWQGAPEAFF

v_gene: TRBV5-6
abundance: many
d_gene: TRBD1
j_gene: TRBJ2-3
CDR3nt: TGTGCCAGCAGCATTGGGACAGGTCCCACAGATACGCAGTATTTT
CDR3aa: CASSIGTGPTDTQYF

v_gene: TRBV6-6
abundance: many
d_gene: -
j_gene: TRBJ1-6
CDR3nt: TGTGCCAGCACTTTGGGGGCCTATAATTCACCCCTCCACTTT
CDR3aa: CASTLGAYNSPLHF

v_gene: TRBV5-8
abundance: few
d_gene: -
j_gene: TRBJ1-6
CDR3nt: TGTGCCAGCAGCTTGGCACAGGCTAATTCACCCCTCCACTTT
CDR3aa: CASSLAQANSPLHF

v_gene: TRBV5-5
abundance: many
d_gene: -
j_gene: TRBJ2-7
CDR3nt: TGTGCCAGCAGCCTAACTTCCAGTGTTTACGAGCAGTACTTC
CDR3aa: CASSLTSSVYEQYF

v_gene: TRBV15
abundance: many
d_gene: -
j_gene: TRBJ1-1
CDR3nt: TGTGCCACCAGCAGAGATTACGGCGGGAACACTGAAGCTTTCTTT
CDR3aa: CATSRDYGGNTEAFF

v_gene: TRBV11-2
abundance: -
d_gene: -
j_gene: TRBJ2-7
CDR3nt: TGTGCCAGCAGCCGAGGACAGTCCATCCGGAGGGAGCAGTACTTC
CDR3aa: CASSRGQSIRREQYF

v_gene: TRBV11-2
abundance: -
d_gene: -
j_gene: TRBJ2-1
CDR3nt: TGTGCCAGCAGCTTAGTGAGTCAGAAACGATACAATGAGCAGTTCTTC
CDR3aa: CASSLVSQKRYNEQFF

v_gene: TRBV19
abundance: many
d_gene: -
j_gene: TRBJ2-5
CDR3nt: TGTGCCAGTAGTACCAGGACCGATACTTTACAAGAGACCCAGTACTTC
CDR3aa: CASSTRTDTLQETQYF

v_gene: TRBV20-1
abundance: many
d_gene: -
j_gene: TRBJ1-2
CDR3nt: TGCAGTGCTAGAAGGCAGGGCTCGGGCTACACCTTC
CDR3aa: CSARRQGSGYTF

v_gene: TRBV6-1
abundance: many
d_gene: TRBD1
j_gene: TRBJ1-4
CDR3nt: TGTGCCAGCAGCTTCACAGGGGACGGATCATTCGGAAAACTGTTTTTT
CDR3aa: CASSFTGDGSFGKLFF

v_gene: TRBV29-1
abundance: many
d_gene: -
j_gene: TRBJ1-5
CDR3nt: TGCAGCGTCAGAGGATCGGGAAGCAATCAGCCCCAGCATTTT
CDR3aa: CSVRGSGSNQPQHF

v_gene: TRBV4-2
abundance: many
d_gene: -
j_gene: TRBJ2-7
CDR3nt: TGTGCCAGCAGCGGGGCAGGGCTGGCCGGAGAGCAGTACTTC
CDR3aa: CASSGAGLAGEQYF

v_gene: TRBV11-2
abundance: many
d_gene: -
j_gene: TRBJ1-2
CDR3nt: TGTGCCAGCAGCTTAGCTCGGTGGGGGGCGGTCTATGGCTACACCTTC
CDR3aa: CASSLARWGAVYGYTF

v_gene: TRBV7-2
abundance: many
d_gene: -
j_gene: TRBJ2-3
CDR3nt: TGTGCCAGCAGCCCCCCCGGGGGGCTCTCTAGCACAGATACGCAGTATTTT
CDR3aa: CASSPPGGLSSTDTQYF

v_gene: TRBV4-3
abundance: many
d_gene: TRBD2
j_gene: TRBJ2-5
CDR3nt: TGCGCCAGCAGCCAAGGTACTAGCGGAACCCAAGAGACCCAGTACTTC
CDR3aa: CASSQGTSGTQETQYF

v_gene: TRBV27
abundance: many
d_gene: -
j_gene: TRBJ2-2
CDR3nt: TGTGCCAGCAGTTTAGAGTACACCGGGGAGCTGTTTTTT
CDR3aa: CASSLEYTGELFF

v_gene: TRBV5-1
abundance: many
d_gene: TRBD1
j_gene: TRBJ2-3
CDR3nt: TGCGCCAGCAGCGGACAGGGAGGCTCAGATACGCAGTATTTT
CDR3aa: CASSGQGGSDTQYF

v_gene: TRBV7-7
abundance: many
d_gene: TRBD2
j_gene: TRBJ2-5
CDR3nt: TGTGCTAGCAGCCCCGGACTAGCGGGAGCTGAGACCCAGTACTTC
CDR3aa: CASSPGLAGAETQYF

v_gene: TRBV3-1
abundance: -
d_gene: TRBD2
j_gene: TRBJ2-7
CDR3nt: TGTGCCAGCAGCCCCCGCCGGTCTAGCGGGACCTACTACGAGCAGTACTTC
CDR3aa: CASSPRRSSGTYYEQYF

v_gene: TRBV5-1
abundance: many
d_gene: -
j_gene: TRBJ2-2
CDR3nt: TGCGCCAGCAGCTGGGGGACCGGGGAGCTGTTTTTT
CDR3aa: CASSWGTGELFF

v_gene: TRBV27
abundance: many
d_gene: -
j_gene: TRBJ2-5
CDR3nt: TGTGCCAGCAGTTTACTTCGGGCGGGTAGGCAAGAGACCCAGTACTTC
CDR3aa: CASSLLRAGRQETQYF

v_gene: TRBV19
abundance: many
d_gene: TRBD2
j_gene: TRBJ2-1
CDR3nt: TGTGCCAGTAGACCTAGCGGGAGCTCCTACAATGAGCAGTTCTTC
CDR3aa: CASRPSGSSYNEQFF

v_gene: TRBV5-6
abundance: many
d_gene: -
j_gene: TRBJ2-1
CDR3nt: TGTGCCAGCAGCTTTGGGTACTTTGAGCAGTTCTTC
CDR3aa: CASSFGYFEQFF

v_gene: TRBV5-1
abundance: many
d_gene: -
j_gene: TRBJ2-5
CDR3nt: TGCGCCAGCAGCTCAGAACCGCAAGAGACCCAGTACTTC
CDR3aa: CASSSEPQETQYF

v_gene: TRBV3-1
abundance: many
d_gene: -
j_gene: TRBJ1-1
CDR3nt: TGTGCCAGCGCAACATCGGGTGGGACTGAAGCTTTCTTT
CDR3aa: CASATSGGTEAFF

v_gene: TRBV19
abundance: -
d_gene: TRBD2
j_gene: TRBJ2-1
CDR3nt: TGTGCCAGTAGTATCGGGGGGTTCCAGTTAAATGAGCAGTTCTTC
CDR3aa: CASSIGGFQLNEQFF

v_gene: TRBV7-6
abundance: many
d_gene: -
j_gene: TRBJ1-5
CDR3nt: TGTGCCAGCAGCTTGACCGTCAATCAGCCCCAGCATTTT
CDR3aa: CASSLTVNQPQHF

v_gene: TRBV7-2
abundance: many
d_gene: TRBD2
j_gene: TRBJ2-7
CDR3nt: TGTGCCAGCAGCTTATTAGCGGGAGTCTACGAGCAGTACTTC
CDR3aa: CASSLLAGVYEQYF

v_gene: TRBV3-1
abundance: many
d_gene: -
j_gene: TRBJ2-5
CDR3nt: TGTGCCAGCAGCCAAGGGGCGACAAGGGGGTACCAAGAGACCCAGTACTTC
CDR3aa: CASSQGATRGYQETQYF

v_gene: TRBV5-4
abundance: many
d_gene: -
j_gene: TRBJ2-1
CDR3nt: TGTGCCAGCAGCAGACGACAGGCCTCTGGGGATGAGCAGTTCTTC
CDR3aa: CASSRRQASGDEQFF

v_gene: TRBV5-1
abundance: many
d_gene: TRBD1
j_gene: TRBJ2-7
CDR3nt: TGCGCCAGCAGCTTGGCCTGGGGACAGGGAAACTACGAGCAGTACTTC
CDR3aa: CASSLAWGQGNYEQYF

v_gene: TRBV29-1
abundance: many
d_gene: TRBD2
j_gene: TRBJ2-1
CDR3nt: TGCAGCGGAGGACTAGCGGGTCTTTACAATGAGCAGTTCTTC
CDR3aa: CSGGLAGLYNEQFF